This T cell receptor beta chain emerged from a study of blood T cell repertoires in COVID-19. For the study at large: Acute-phase and convalescent COVID-19 samples originated in the United States, Italy and Spain. T cells, B-cell-depleted T cells, or PBMCs supplied cDNA or gDNA.

This CDR3 is 13 amino acids long. Trimming removed 4 bases at V and 7 bases at J, with 13 bases between. The germline gives CDR1 LGHNT, CDR2 FRNRAP. This clone was observed once. Per the authors' pipeline: The authors estimated nucleated cell counts from reference gene primer amplification. Repertoires were generated with immunoSEQ multiplex PCR, while TCRdb's copy carries only in-frame clones and drops some. V and J calls and clone size are those listed in that table; D and trimming were worked out from the DNA. The table includes roughly 140,000 clones, 80% to 90% detected once. The chain uses TRBV12-5 and TRBJ1-2, with D maybe TRBD1 (5 bases). This clonotype originated in a woman in her sixties with COVID-19, enrolled during active disease. Input material: peripheral blood. The CDR3 DNA reads TGTGCTAGTGGTTCCAGAGGGGAGGTTGGCTACACCTTC. This codes for CASGSRGEVGYTF.